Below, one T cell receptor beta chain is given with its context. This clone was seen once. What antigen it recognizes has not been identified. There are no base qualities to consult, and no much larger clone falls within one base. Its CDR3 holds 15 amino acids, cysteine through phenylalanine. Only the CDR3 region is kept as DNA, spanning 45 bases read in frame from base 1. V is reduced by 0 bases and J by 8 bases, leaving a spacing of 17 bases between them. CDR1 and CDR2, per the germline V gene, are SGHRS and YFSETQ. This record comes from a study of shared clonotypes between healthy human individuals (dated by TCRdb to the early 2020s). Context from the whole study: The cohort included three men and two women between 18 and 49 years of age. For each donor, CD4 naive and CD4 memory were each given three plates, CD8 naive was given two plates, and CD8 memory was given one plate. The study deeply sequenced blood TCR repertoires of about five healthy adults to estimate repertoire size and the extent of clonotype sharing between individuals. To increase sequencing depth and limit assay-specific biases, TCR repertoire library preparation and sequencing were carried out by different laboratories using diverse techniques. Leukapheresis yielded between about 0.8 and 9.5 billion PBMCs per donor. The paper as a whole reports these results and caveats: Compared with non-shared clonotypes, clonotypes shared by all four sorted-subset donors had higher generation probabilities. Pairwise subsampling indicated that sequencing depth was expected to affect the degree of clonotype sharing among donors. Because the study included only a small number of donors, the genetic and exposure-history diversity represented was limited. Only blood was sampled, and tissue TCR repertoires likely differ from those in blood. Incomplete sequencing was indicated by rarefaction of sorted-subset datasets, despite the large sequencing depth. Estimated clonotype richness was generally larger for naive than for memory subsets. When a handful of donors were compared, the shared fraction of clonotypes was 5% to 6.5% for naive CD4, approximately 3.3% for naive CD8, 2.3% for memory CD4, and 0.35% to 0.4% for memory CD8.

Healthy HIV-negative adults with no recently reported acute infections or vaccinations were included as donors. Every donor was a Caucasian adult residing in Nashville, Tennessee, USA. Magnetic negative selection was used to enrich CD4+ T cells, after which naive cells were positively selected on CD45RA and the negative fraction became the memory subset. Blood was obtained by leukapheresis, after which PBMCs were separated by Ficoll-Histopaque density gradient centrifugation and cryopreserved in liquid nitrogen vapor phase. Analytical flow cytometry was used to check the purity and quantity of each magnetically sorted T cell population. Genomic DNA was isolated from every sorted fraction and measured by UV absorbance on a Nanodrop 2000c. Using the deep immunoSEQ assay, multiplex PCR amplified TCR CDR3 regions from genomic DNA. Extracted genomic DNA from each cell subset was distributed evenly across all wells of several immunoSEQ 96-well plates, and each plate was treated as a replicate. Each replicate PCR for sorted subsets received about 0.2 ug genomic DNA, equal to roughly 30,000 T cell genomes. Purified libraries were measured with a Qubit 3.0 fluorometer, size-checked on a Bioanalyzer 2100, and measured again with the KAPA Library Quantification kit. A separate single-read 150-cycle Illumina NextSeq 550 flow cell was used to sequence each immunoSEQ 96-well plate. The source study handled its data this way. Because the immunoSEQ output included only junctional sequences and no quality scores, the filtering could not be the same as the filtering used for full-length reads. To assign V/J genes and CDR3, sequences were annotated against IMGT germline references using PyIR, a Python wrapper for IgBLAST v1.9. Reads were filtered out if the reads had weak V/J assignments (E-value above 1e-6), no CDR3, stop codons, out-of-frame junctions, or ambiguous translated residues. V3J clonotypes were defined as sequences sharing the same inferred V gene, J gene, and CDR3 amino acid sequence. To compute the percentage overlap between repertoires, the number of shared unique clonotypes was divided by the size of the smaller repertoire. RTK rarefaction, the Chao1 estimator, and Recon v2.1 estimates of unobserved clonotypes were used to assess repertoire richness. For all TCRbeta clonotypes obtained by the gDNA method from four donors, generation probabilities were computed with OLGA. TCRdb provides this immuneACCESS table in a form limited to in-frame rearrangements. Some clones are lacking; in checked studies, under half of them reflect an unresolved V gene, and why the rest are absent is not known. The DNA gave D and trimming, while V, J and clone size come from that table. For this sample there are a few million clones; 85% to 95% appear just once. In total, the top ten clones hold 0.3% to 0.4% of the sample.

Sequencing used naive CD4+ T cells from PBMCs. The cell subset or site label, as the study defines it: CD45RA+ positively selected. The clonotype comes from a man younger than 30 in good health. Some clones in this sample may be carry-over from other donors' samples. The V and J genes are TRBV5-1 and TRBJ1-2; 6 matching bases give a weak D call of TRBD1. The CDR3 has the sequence CASSLAGTGTNGYTF. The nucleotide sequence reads TGCGCCAGCAGCTTGGCCGGAACAGGGACTAACGGCTACACCTTC.